Presented here are 6 T cell receptor beta chains from one specimen sequenced in a study of blood T cell repertoires in COVID-19. The table came from immunoSEQ multiplex PCR; TCRdb's copy has only in-frame clones and leaves some out. Found here are about 670,000 clones, 90% of them singletons; the top ten hold approximately 0.25%. Source material: peripheral blood. The receptors derive from a woman younger than 35 with acute or convalescent COVID-19.

The chain links TRBV27 to TRBJ1-2; unclear D gene. This CDR3 contains 13 residues. Germline V lookup: CDR1 MNHEY, CDR2 SMNVEV (reference sequence). The V end lost 2 bases, the J end lost 6 bases, and 10 bases lay between the germline ends. The CDR3 spells CASSLTRGDGYTF. In DNA, the CDR3 is TGTGCCAGCAGTTTAACTCGGGGAGATGGCTACACCTTC.

The genes are TRBV1 and TRBJ2-2; the table names TRBD2, a call not compared with the DNA. TRBV1 is classified as a pseudogene. The CDR3 is 20 amino acids. CDR3 residues: CTSSYAPHGGGALNTGELFF. Here the CDR3 DNA reads TGCACCAGCAGCTATGCCCCTCACGGCGGGGGAGCCCTGAACACCGGGGAGCTGTTTTTT.

The chain carries TRBV5-8 and TRBJ1-3; 7 bases fit TRBD1. This CDR3 has 15 amino acids. V dropped 6 bases and J dropped 0; count of bases not matched to a gene: 6. Germline V gives CDR1 SGHTS, CDR2 YDEGEE. CDR3 protein: CASILGQHSGNTIYF. CDR3 coding DNA: TGTGCCAGCATACTGGGACAGCACTCTGGAAACACCATATATTTT.

This sequence joins TRBV3-1 (or the pseudogene TRBV3-2) and TRBJ1-3; TRBD1 aligns across 8 bases. The CDR3 spans 16 residues. The V gene end was trimmed by 4 bases and the J gene end by 4 bases; junction bases not matched to a gene: 9. The germline V gene has CDR1 LGHDT and CDR2 YNNKEL (reference sequence). The CDR3 is CASSLLRTGPGNTIYF. CDR3 bases: TGTGCCAGCAGCCTATTGAGGACAGGGCCCGGAAACACCATATATTTT.

There are a few counts of this clone. The gene calls are TRBV19 and TRBJ2-1, with D maybe TRBD1 (6 bases). The CDR3 is 17 amino acids. The germline V gene has CDR1 LNHDA and CDR2 SQIVND (reference sequence). Deletions cut 6 bases from V and 0 bases from J, with 18 bases between. The CDR3 protein is CASRGTKNLGSYNEQFF. Written as DNA, the CDR3 is TGTGCCAGTAGAGGGACAAAAAATCTAGGCTCCTACAATGAGCAGTTCTTC.

The rearrangement links TRBV4-3 to TRBJ2-3, with D perhaps TRBD1 (5 bases). Trimming stripped 1 base from V and 4 bases from J, with 12 bases between. Germline values: CDR1 LGHNA, CDR2 YSLEER. The CDR3 length is 15 residues. In nucleotides, the CDR3 is TGCGCCAGCAGCCAAGGGCAGGGTGAGGCAGATACGCAGTATTTT. This translates into CASSQGQGEADTQYF.